These 6 T cell receptor beta chains came from one sample sequenced in a study of T cell responses to AZD1222 COVID-19 vaccine. Libraries were prepared by immunoSEQ multiplex PCR; TCRdb keeps only in-frame clonotypes and omits some of them. The table shows roughly 190,000 clones, with 80% to 95% occurring only once. This specimen was peripheral blood, taken on day 0 of AZD1222 vaccination. Receptor source: an adult in good health.

V usage is TRBV4-2 and J usage is TRBJ1-5; D ambiguous. V was cut by 1 base and J by 0 bases, with 16 bases left in between. Germline values: CDR1 LGHNA, CDR2 YNFKEQ. This CDR3 has 18 residues. The CDR3 DNA is TGTGCCAGCAGCCAAGTGCCATTCCCAGAAGATAGCAATCAGCCCCAGCATTTT. It encodes CASSQVPFPEDSNQPQHF.

This chain uses TRBV6-2 or TRBV6-3 with TRBJ2-1; TRBD2 matches 9 bases. The CDR3 runs to 16 residues. Germline V gene lookup returns CDR1 MNHEY and CDR2 SVGEGT. After removal of 4 bases from V and 5 bases from J, the junction contained 9 bases not matched to a gene. The CDR3: CASSLGIAGENNEQFF. The CDR3 region has the DNA TGTGCCAGCAGTTTGGGGATAGCGGGGGAGAACAATGAGCAGTTCTTC.

The chain uses TRBV13 and TRBJ2-3, with 13 nucleotides matching TRBD2. The CDR3 has 17 amino acids. Looked up from germline, CDR1 is PRHDT and CDR2 is FYEKMQ (reference sequence). The V gene end was trimmed by 5 bases and the J gene end by 2 bases; junction bases not matched to a gene: 7. The CDR3 loop is CASSRTGLAGVTDTQYF. The CDR3 DNA follows: TGTGCCAGCAGCCGTACCGGACTAGCGGGGGTCACAGATACGCAGTATTTT.

This clone has a single count. V and J are TRBV27 and TRBJ2-7; 8 bases agree with TRBD1. J lost 2 bases, V lost 7 bases, and 7 bases had no gene match. Germline CDR1 MNHEY, CDR2 SMNVEV (reference sequence). CDR3 length: 14 residues. CDR3 DNA sequence: TGTGCCAGCACCAGGACAGGGCAAGCCTACGAGCAGTACTTC. It is translated as CASTRTGQAYEQYF.

In this sample, this clone turned up once. The chain carries TRBV6-4 and TRBJ1-4; D is possibly TRBD1 (5 bases). V lost 6 bases and J 0 bases, leaving 17 bases between the germline ends. The CDR3 loop spans 17 amino acids. CDR1 MRHNA and CDR2 SNTAGT come from the germline V gene. This chain's CDR3 is CASSPSRQSATNEKLFF. CDR3 nucleotide sequence: TGTGCCAGCAGCCCCTCCCGACAGTCTGCAACTAATGAAAAACTGTTTTTT.

The V gene is TRBV29-1, the J gene TRBJ1-2, with TRBD1 matching over 12 bases. The germline CDR1 and CDR2 sequences are SQVTM and ANQGSEA. This CDR3 comprises 15 residues. Germline trimming cut 4 bases from V and 5 bases from J; bases unmatched to any gene: 8. As DNA, the CDR3 is TGCAGCGTTGTTACCGGGACAGGGGGCGGTTATGGCTACACCTTC. Translation: CSVVTGTGGGYGYTF.